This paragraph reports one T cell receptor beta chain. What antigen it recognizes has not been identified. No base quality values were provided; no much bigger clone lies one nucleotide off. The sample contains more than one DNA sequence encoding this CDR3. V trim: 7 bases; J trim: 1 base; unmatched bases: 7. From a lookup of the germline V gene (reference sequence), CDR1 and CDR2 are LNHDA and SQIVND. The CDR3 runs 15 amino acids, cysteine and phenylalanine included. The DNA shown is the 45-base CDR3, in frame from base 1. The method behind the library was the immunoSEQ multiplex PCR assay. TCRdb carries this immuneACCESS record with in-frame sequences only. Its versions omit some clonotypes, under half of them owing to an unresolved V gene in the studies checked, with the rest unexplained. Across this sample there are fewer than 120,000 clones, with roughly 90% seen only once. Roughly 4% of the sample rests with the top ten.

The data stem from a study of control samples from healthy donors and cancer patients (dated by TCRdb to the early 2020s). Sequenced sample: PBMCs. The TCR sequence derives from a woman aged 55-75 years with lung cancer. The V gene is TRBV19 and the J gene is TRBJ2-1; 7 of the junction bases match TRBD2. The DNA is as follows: TGTGCCAGTACGTCAGGGCGGGGGTCCTACAATGAGCAGTTCTTC. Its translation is CASTSGRGSYNEQFF.